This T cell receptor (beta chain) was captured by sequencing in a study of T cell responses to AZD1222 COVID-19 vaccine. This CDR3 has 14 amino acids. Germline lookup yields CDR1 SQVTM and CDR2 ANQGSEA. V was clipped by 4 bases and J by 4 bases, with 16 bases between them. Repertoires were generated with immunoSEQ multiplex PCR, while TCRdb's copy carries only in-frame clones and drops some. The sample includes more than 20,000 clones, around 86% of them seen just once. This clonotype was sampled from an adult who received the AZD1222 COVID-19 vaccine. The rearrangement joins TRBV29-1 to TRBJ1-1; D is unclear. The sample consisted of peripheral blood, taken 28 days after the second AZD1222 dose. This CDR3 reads CSVGRQEWPTEAFF. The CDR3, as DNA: TGCAGCGTTGGAAGGCAGGAATGGCCCACTGAAGCTTTCTTT.